This TCR beta chain emerged from a study of cytotoxic CD8 clonotypes in ibrutinib-treated CLL. Background on the study: By median about 69 months, roughly 12 had progressed and around 15 stayed remitted; responses had been 2 complete and roughly 24 partial.

Study observations and caveats: Clonality (at baseline) was higher than in age-matched healthy donors and tracked circulating CD8+ T-cell counts. Increased clonality at ibrutinib response gave way to a return toward baseline at progression.

TCR beta libraries used around 2.2 micrograms of DNA from cryopreserved PBMCs. With 0 bases removed from V and 5 bases from J, the gap between germline ends came to 14 bases. The CDR3 has 16 amino acids. From germline, CDR1 is SGHRS and CDR2 YFSETQ. As to this clone: Its antigen is undetermined.

TCRdb's copy holds only in-frame clones and misses some; the assay was immunoSEQ multiplex PCR. The sample shows about 140,000 clones, less than 95% of them seen only once. The origin of this receptor is a human donor with chronic lymphocytic leukemia. The starting material was PBMCs, obtained after 12 months of ibrutinib treatment. The rearrangement links TRBV5-1 to TRBJ1-4; no definite D call. The CDR3 DNA sequence: TGCGCCAGCAGCTTGGCACTCTCTTCCGTAAATGAAAAACTGTTTTTT. Translation: CASSLALSSVNEKLFF.